This T cell receptor (beta chain) was sequenced during a study of CD8 T cells in Susac syndrome. Study-level background: Sequencing included Susac syndrome patients, 5 or 6 of them with active disease and under 10 in remission. Notes on the study in general: The greatest CD8+ clonal expansion in Susac occurred in TEMRA cells and in active patients.

Regarding this clonotype: Its antigen is not identified.

After extraction with the RNeasy kit, roughly 0.5 to 1 ug of the RNA was reverse transcribed using random hexamers. Amplification of TCR beta CDR3 used immunoSEQ multiplex PCR across 54 Vbeta and 13 Jbeta. One entry per CDR3 protein, called by TCRdb with MiXCR from the immunoSEQ multiplex PCR reads. The data hold some 200,000 distinct CDR3 sequences, with around 93% observed a single time. From germline, CDR1 is DFQATT and CDR2 SNEGSKA (reference sequence). With 0 bases clipped from V and 0 bases from J, the junction kept 2 bases outside the gene matches. The CDR3 consists of 15 residues. The V and J genes are TRBV20-1 and TRBJ1-1; 9 positions agree with TRBD1. Sequenced sample: CD8+ T cells from PBMCs. This sequence originates from a human donor with Susac syndrome. CDR3 sequence (DNA): TGCAGTGCTAGAGATGGGACAGGGATGAACACTGAAGCTTTCTTT. Its protein product is CSARDGTGMNTEAFF.